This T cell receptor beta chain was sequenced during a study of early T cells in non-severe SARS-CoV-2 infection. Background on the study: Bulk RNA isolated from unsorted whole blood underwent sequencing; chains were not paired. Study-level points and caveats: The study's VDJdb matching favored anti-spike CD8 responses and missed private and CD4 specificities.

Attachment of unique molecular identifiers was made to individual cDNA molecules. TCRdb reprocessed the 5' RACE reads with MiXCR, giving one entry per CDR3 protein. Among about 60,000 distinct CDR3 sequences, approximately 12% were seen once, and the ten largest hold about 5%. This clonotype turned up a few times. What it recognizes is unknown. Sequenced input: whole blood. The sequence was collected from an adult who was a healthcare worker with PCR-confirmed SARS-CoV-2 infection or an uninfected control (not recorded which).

CDR3 nucleotide sequence: TGTGCCAGCAGTTACGCGGGACAAAATAATGAAAAACTGTTTTTT. Translated, it gives CASSYAGQNNEKLFF. The chain links TRBV6-6 to TRBJ1-4; maybe TRBD1 (6 bases). Germline V lookup: CDR1 MNHNY, CDR2 SVGAGI (reference sequence). Trimming took 2 bases from V and 4 from J, leaving 11 bases between them. CDR3 size: 15 residues.